This TCR beta chain was found in a study of T-cell memory formation after mild COVID-19. Background on the study: In these data, TCR clusters were largely donor specific. Study findings and constraints: What remained unconfirmed was the SARS-CoV-2 specificity of second-wave clones peaking on day 37. CM and EM subsets held most contracting CD4+ clones; EMRA held CD8+ ones.

In the case of this clonotype: The antigen is not known.

5'RACE with constant-segment primers built TCRalpha and TCRbeta cDNA libraries with UMIs. TCRdb used MiXCR to reprocess the 5' RACE reads, holding one entry per CDR3 protein. The data contain approximately 210,000 distinct CDR3 sequences, under 30% of them seen just once; the ten biggest clones take up about an eighth. Germline V lookup: CDR1 SQVTM, CDR2 ANQGSEA. The CDR3 extends over 14 amino acids. Trimming cost V 6 bases and J 0 bases, with 13 bases left between them. The sequenced material came from PBMCs or a T cell subset sorted from them (not recorded which). The clonotype comes from an adult woman who had mild COVID-19 (a few samples of this study predate the infection). Cell type and time point are not known. The V and J genes are TRBV29-1 and TRBJ2-3; D call uncertain. CDR3: CSVSLQSSTDTQYF. DNA of the CDR3: TGCAGCGTATCGCTACAGTCTAGCACAGATACGCAGTATTTT.